The 14 T cell receptor beta chains given below trace back to one sample, sequenced in a study of blood T cells in healthy people across ages. Through a sample-barcoded 5' primer and a J-beta primer mix, a second PCR was run for roughly 6 to 12 cycles. TCRdb passed the 5' RACE reads through MiXCR, listing each CDR3 protein once. The top ten hold under 20% of the sample, which has under 1 million distinct CDR3 sequences, 40% to 50% seen once. Material: blood. The receptors stem from a man aged 60 to 75 in good health.

This chain connects TRBV27 to TRBJ1-4, with no clear D. Trimming took off 7 bases at V and 4 bases at J, with 16 bases between the two ends. This CDR3 comprises 15 residues. Germline assignment: CDR1 MNHEY and CDR2 SMNVEV (reference sequence). This chain's CDR3 is CASKFAGRGNEKLFF. CDR3 sequence (DNA): TGTGCCAGCAAGTTTGCCGGACGGGGTAATGAAAAACTGTTTTTT.

The chain is built from TRBV9 and TRBJ1-3; the D gene is possibly TRBD1 (6 bases). Trimming cost V 0 bases and J 0 bases, with 13 bases left between them. CDR1 is SGDLS and CDR2 is YYNGEE in the germline V gene. The CDR3 runs to 17 residues. The CDR3: CASSVESGGASGNTIYF. The CDR3 nucleotides are TGTGCCAGCAGCGTAGAGTCGGGGGGGGCCTCTGGAAACACCATATATTTT.

V usage is TRBV6-5 and J usage is TRBJ1-2; no firm D call. This CDR3 spans 14 amino acids. The V gene lost 4 bases and the J gene lost 2 bases, with 11 bases spanning the gap. Germline V gene lookup returns CDR1 MNHEY and CDR2 SVGAGI. The CDR3 reads CASSSVLRNYGYTF. DNA of the CDR3: TGTGCCAGCAGTTCCGTATTAAGGAACTATGGCTACACCTTC.

The chain recombines TRBV6-6 with TRBJ1-5, with D unclear. This CDR3 is 14 amino acids long. V was cut by 5 bases and J by 7 bases, with 15 bases left in between. From germline, CDR1 is MNHNY and CDR2 SVGAGI (reference sequence). CDR3: CASSQVSGNQPQHF. CDR3 bases: TGTGCCAGCAGTCAAGTCTCGGGAAACCAGCCCCAGCATTTT.

The rearrangement links TRBV24-1 to TRBJ2-1; D uncertain. Trimming took 7 bases from V and 8 from J, leaving 5 bases between them. Per the germline V gene, CDR1 is KGHDR and CDR2 is SFDVKD. The CDR3 is 10 amino acids. For the CDR3, the DNA is TGTGCCACCAGCAAGGATGAGCAGTTCTTC. This codes for CATSKDEQFF.

V and J are TRBV7-9 and TRBJ2-3, with D possibly TRBD1 on 6 matching bases. Trimming cost V 3 bases and J 1 base, with 14 bases left between them. This CDR3 spans 16 amino acids. The germline gives CDR1 SEHNR, CDR2 FQNEAQ (reference sequence). The DNA of the CDR3 is TGTGCCAGCAGCTTTTTGGGGGCGGCGGGCACAGATACGCAGTATTTT. This gives the protein CASSFLGAAGTDTQYF.

This chain connects TRBV7-9 to TRBJ1-5; 10 bases are shared with TRBD1. The CDR3 runs to 14 residues. Per the germline V gene, CDR1 is SEHNR and CDR2 is FQNEAQ (reference sequence). Germline trimming cut 4 bases from V and 9 bases from J; bases unmatched to any gene: 6. The CDR3 sequence is CASSSGTGAWPQHF. CDR3 nucleotide sequence: TGTGCCAGCAGCTCCGGGACAGGGGCATGGCCCCAGCATTTT.

About this clonotype: The junction shows a germline mismatch at one end, possibly a read error. The CDR3 DNA reads as TGCGTCAGCAGCCAAGTGAGCGGTGGGAGCCTCCACTTT. Translating it yields CVSSQVSGGSLHF. This sequence joins TRBV4-1 and TRBJ1-6, with D unclear. The germline V gene encodes CDR1 MGHRA and CDR2 YSYEKL. This CDR3 region has 13 residues.

For the CDR3, the DNA is TGCGCCAGCAGCCCCGGACAGGGGCTTTCACCCCTCCACTTT. This translates into CASSPGQGLSPLHF. The chain employs TRBV4-1 and TRBJ1-6; 9 nucleotides align to TRBD1. This CDR3 is 14 amino acids long. The junction had 4 bases not matched to a gene; V was cut back by 4 bases and J by 9 bases. Germline lookup yields CDR1 MGHRA and CDR2 YSYEKL.

The chain employs TRBV30 and TRBJ2-5; the D gene is possibly TRBD1 (5 bases). The J call could be wrong; TRBJ2-7 is a better fit for the DNA end. CDR1 is GTSNPN, CDR2 SVGIG, per germline (reference sequence). CDR3 length: 13 residues. The CDR3 DNA follows: TGTGCCTGGAGTGCAACGACAGCTTACGAGCAGTACTTC. Amino acids: CAWSATTAYEQYF.

In the case of this clonotype: This sequence may be a read error, since a much larger clone differs from it by one base. V gene TRBV25-1 combines with J gene TRBJ2-7, with no clear D. Trimming cost V 3 bases and J 7 bases, with 10 bases left between them. This CDR3 contains 12 residues. In germline, CDR1 is MGHDK, CDR2 SYGVNS. The DNA of the CDR3 is TGTGCCAGCAGTGATAGCCACAATGAGCAGTACTTC. It yields the protein CASSDSHNEQYF.

V is TRBV4-3 and J is TRBJ2-4, with 7 bases lining up with TRBD2. The CDR3 extends over 17 amino acids. The germline V gene encodes CDR1 LGHNA and CDR2 YSLEER. The V gene end was trimmed by 4 bases and the J gene end by 7 bases; junction bases not matched to a gene: 16. CDR3 DNA sequence: TGCGCCAGCAGCCCTACGGGGGGTGGATGGGTCCGGAACATTCAGTACTTC. Protein sequence: CASSPTGGGWVRNIQYF.

The chain combines TRBV7-9 with TRBJ1-4; 11 nucleotides align to TRBD1. Germline values: CDR1 SEHNR, CDR2 FQNEAQ (reference sequence). The CDR3 length is 13 residues. With V trimmed by 11 bases and J by 8 bases, 7 bases remained unmatched. The CDR3 protein is CAGNRDRGEKLFF. The CDR3 bases are TGTGCCGGAAACCGGGACAGGGGGGAAAAACTGTTTTTT.

V and J are TRBV21-1 and TRBJ1-4; the D segment call TRBD1 is taken from the table without a DNA check. TRBV21-1 is a documented pseudogene. This CDR3 is 15 amino acids long. The CDR3 DNA sequence: TGTGCCAGCAGCATGAGGACAGGGACTAATGAAAAACTGTTTTTT. As protein: CASSMRTGTNEKLFF.